The T cell receptor beta chain under discussion was sequenced for a study of CD8 T cells in Susac syndrome. The CDR3 sequence is 17 residues long. Germline V gene lookup returns CDR1 LGHDT and CDR2 YNNKEL (reference sequence). Trimming pared 5 bases from V and 5 bases from J, leaving 21 bases between. CD8+ and CD4+ blood T cells underwent TCR beta sequencing. Patients with stable or active relapsing-remitting disease, all of them treatment-naive, made up the multiple sclerosis controls. Bulk CD8+ and CD4+ cells came from magnetic negative isolation; CD8+ TEMRA by FACS. Roughly 0.45 to 1 ug RNA was reverse transcribed with random hexamers. With immunoSEQ multiplex PCR, TCR beta CDR3 was amplified across 54 Vbeta and 13 Jbeta. TCRdb reprocessed the immunoSEQ multiplex PCR reads via MiXCR and lists one record per CDR3 protein. The sample contains approximately 160,000 distinct CDR3 sequences, approximately 93% of which appear only once.

The chain carries TRBV3-1 and TRBJ2-2; possibly TRBD2 for D (6 bases). This receptor was identified in a human donor with multiple sclerosis. The specimen sequenced was CD4+ T cells from PBMCs. The CDR3: CASSTYRRLELTGELFF. The CDR3 DNA is TGTGCCAGCAGCACATACCGCAGACTAGAGCTAACCGGGGAGCTGTTTTTT.